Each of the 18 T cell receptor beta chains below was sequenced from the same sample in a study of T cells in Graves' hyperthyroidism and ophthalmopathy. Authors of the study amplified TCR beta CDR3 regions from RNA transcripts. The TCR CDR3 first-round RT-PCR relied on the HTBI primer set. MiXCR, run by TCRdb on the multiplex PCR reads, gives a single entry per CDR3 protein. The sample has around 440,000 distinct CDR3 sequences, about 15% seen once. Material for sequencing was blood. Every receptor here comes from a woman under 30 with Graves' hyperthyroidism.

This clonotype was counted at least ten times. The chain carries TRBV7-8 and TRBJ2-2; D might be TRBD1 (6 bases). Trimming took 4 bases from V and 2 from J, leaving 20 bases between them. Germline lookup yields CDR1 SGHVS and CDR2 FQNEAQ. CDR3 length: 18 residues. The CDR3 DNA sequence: TGTGCCAGCAGCTCCCGTCCCTTAGGACAGATTAACACCGGGGAGCTGTTTTTT. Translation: CASSSRPLGQINTGELFF.

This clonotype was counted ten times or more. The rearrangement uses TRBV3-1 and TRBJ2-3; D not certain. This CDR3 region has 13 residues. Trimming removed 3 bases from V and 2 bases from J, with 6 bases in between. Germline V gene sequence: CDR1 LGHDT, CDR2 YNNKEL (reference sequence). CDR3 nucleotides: TGTGCCAGCAGCCACATGTACACAGATACGCAGTATTTT. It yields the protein CASSHMYTDTQYF.

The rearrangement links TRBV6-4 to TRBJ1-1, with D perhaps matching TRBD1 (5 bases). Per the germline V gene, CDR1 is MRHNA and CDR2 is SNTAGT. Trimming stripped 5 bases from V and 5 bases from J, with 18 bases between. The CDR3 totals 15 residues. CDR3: CASSPKGQGGTEAFF. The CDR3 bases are TGTGCCAGCAGTCCCAAAGGGCAGGGAGGAACTGAAGCTTTCTTT.

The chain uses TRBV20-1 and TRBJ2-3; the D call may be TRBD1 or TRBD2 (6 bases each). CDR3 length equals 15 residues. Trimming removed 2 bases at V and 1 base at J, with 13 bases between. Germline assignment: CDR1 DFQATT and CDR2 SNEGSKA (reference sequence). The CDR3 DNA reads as TGCAGTGCTAGAAAAGGGGGGCTTGGCACAGATACGCAGTATTTT. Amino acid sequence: CSARKGGLGTDTQYF.

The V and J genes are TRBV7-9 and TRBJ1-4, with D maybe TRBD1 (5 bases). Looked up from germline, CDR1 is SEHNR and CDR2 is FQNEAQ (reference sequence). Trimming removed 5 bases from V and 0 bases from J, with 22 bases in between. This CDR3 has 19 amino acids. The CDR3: CASSPGRGAGPTTNEKLFF. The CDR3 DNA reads TGTGCCAGCAGCCCCGGGCGGGGCGCGGGTCCCACAACTAATGAAAAACTGTTTTTT.

In DNA, the CDR3 is TGTGCCAGCAGCGGGTTACAGGCTAATTCACCCCTCCACTTT. Its translation is CASSGLQANSPLHF. The chain joins TRBV9 to TRBJ1-6, with a weak D call TRBD1 (5 bases). V lost 3 bases and J 6 bases, leaving 10 bases between the germline ends. The CDR3 sequence is 14 residues long. CDR1 SGDLS and CDR2 YYNGEE come from the germline V gene.

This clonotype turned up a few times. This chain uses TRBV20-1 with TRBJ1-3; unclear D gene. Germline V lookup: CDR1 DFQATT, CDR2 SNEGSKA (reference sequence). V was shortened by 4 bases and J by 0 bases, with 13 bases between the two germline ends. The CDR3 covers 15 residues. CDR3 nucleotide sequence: TGCAGTGCTAACGCCACTACTTACTCTGGAAACACCATATATTTT. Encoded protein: CSANATTYSGNTIYF.

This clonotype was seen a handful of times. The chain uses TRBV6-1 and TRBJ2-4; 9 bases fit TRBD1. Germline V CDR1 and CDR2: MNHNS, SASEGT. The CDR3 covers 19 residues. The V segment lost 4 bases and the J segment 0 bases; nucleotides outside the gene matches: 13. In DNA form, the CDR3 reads TGTGCCAGCAGTGCGATCACAGGGGGCTTAAGTCAAGCCAAAAACATTCAGTACTTC. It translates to CASSAITGGLSQAKNIQYF.

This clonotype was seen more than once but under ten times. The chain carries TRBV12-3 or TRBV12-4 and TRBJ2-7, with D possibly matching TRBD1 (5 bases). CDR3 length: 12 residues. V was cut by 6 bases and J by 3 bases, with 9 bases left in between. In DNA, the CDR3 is TGTGCCAGCAGACAGGTAGACTACGAGCAGTACTTC. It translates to CASRQVDYEQYF.

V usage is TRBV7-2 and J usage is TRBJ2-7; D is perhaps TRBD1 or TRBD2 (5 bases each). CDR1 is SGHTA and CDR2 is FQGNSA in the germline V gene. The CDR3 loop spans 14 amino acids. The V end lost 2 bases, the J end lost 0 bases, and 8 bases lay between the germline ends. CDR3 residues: CASSLWGSSYEQYF. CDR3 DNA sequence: TGTGCCAGCAGCTTATGGGGGAGCTCCTACGAGCAGTACTTC. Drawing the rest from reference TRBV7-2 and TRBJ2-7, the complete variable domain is GAGVSQSPSNKVTEKGKDVELRCDPISGHTALYWYRQSLGQGLEFLIYFQGNSAPDKSGLPSDRFSAERTGGSVSTLTIQRTQQEDSAVYLCASSLWGSSYEQYFGPGTRLTVT.

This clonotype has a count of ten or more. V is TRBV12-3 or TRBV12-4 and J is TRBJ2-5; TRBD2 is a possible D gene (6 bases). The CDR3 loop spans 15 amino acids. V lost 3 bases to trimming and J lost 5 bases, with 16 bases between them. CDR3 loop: CASSLASLGGETQYF. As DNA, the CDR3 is TGTGCCAGCAGTTTGGCCAGCCTCGGAGGGGAGACCCAGTACTTC.

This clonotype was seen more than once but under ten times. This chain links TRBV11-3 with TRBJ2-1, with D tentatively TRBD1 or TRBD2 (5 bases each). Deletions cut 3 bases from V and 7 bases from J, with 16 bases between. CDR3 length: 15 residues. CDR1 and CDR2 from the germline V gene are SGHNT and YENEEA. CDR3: CASSFGLQGWNEQFF. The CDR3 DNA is TGTGCCAGCAGCTTCGGACTTCAGGGTTGGAATGAGCAGTTCTTC.

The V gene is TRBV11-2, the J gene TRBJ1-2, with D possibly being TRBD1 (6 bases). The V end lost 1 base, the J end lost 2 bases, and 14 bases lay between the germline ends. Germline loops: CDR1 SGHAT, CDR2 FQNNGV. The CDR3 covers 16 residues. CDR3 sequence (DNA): TGTGCCAGCAGCTTAGGGGGCTTAGGACAGAACTATGGCTACACCTTC. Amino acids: CASSLGGLGQNYGYTF.

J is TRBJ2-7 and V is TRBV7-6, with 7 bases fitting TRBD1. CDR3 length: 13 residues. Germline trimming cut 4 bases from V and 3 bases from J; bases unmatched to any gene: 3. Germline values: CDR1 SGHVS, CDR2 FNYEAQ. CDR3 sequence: CASSYRDSYEQYF. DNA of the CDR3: TGTGCCAGCAGCTACCGGGACAGCTACGAGCAGTACTTC.

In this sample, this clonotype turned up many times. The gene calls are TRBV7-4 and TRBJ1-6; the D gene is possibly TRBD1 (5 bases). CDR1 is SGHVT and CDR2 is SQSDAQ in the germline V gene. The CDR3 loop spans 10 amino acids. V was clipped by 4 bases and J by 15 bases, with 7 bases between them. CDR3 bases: TGTGCCAGCAGCTCAGGGATCCTCCACTTT. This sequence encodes CASSSGILHF.

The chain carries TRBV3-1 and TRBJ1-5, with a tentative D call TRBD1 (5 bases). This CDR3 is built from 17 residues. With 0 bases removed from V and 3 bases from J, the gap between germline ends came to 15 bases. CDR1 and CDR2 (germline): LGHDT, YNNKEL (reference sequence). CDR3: CASSQDLLDKDNQPQHF. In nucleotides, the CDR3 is TGTGCCAGCAGCCAAGATCTTCTGGACAAGGACAATCAGCCCCAGCATTTT.

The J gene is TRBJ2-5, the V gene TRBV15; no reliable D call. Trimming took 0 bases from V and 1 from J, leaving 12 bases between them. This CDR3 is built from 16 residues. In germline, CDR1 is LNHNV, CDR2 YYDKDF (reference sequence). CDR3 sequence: CATSRDTAVLQETQYF. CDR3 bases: TGTGCCACCAGCAGAGATACGGCTGTGCTCCAAGAGACCCAGTACTTC.

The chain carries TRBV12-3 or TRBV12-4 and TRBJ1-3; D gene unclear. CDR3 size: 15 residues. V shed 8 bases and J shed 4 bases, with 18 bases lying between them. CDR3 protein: CASSFRPLSGNTIYF. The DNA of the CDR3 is TGTGCCAGCTCATTCAGGCCGCTGTCGGGAAACACCATATATTTT.